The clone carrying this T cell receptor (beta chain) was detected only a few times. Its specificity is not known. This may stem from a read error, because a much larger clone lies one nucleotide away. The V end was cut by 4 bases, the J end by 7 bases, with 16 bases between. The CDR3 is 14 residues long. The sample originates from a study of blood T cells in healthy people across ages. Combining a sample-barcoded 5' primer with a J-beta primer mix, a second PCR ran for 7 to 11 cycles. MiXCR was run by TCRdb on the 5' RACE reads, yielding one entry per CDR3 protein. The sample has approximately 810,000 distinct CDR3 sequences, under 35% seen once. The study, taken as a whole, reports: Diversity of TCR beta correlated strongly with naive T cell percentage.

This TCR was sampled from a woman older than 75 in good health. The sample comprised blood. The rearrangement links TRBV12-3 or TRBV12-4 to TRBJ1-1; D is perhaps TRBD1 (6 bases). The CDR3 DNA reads TGTGCCAGCAGTTGCGGAGGGGGGGCGGTTGAAGCTTTCTTT. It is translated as CASSCGGGAVEAFF.